This TCR beta chain emerged from a study of identical twins. Study-wide findings and caveats: Among monozygotic twins, out-of-frame TCR alpha sharing exceeded what models predicted.

Unique molecular identifiers were present on cDNA, and template switching added a universal primer site. TCRdb called the 5' RACE reads again in MiXCR, with one record for every CDR3 protein. This sample has about 570,000 distinct CDR3 sequences; around a tenth occur once, and the top ten carry roughly 3%. The CDR3 has 14 residues. CDR1 is KGHDR and CDR2 is SFDVKD in the germline V gene. Trimming shortened V by 9 bases and J by 0 bases, and 11 bases separated the two germline ends. This clonotype was seen repeatedly, ten times or more. Its specificity is unknown. The sample also formed part of further work on yellow fever vaccine responses in identical twins.

The sequencing input was PBMCs. This chain uses TRBV24-1 with TRBJ1-5; unclear D gene. This TCR was sampled from a young woman in good health. The CDR3 DNA sequence: TGTGCCACCGACGATTCAGGTAGCAATCAGCCCCAGCATTTT. This translates into CATDDSGSNQPQHF.